A single sample is the source of the 26 T cell receptor beta chains below, sequenced in a study of beta chain features in type 1 diabetes. Isolated RNA was reverse transcribed in full, so expressed TCRB transcripts were sequenced. The table came from immunoSEQ multiplex PCR; TCRdb's copy has only in-frame clones and leaves some out. The sample has under 450,000 clones, more than 13% seen once. The specimen was naive CD4+ T cells from blood. The receptors were sampled from a woman between 18 and 29 years old in good health.

This clone turned up a few times. The V gene is TRBV7-2, the J gene TRBJ2-7, with 12 bases fitting TRBD2. Germline CDR1 is SGHTA and CDR2 is FQGNSA. Trimming removed 5 bases from V and 4 bases from J; junction bases left unmatched: 6. This CDR3 is built from 15 residues. Here the CDR3 reads CASSETSGRTYEQYF. The CDR3 DNA reads TGTGCCAGCAGCGAAACTAGCGGGAGGACGTACGAGCAGTACTTC.

The chain employs TRBV7-3 and TRBJ2-4; a possible D gene is TRBD1 (6 bases). Germline CDR1 and CDR2: SGHTA and FQGTGA. Trimming pared 5 bases from V and 6 bases from J, leaving 11 bases between. The CDR3 is 13 amino acids. The CDR3 spells CASSPGQLNIQYF. The CDR3 bases are TGTGCCAGCAGCCCTGGACAGCTAAACATTCAGTACTTC.

This clone was counted only a few times. V and J are TRBV7-3 and TRBJ2-1; 8 bases align to TRBD2. Losses at the gene ends were 6 bases for V and 5 bases for J; bases not matched to a gene: 12. Germline values: CDR1 SGHTA, CDR2 FQGTGA. The length of the CDR3 is 16 residues. CDR3 bases: TGTGCCAGCAGTTTACAAACTAGCGGATTTAACAATGAGCAGTTCTTC. It encodes CASSLQTSGFNNEQFF. The whole variable domain, filled in from reference TRBV7-3 and TRBJ2-1, reads GAGVSQTPSNKVTEKGKYVELRCDPISGHTALYWYRQSLGQGPEFLIYFQGTGAADDSGLPNDRFFAVRPEGSVSTLKIQRTERGDSAVYLCASSLQTSGFNNEQFFGPGTRLTVL.

The V call is TRBV5-1, the J call TRBJ2-7, with D perhaps TRBD2 (6 bases). Germline V gene lookup returns CDR1 SGHRS and CDR2 YFSETQ. The germline V and J ends were trimmed by 5 bases and 5 bases, with 11 bases remaining between them. The CDR3 is 12 residues long. The chain's CDR3 is CASREGVNEQYF. CDR3 sequence (DNA): TGCGCCAGCAGGGAGGGTGTCAACGAGCAGTACTTC.

This clone turned up a few times. The rearrangement links TRBV7-6 to TRBJ2-3; the D gene is possibly TRBD2 (6 bases). V was pared by 5 bases and J by 5 bases, with 17 bases between. The CDR3 consists of 15 residues. The germline V gene has CDR1 SGHVS and CDR2 FNYEAQ. CDR3 amino acids: CASSPRDRRLDTQYF. The CDR3 nucleotides are TGTGCCAGCAGCCCGCGGGACCGCCGACTAGATACGCAGTATTTT.

As for this clone: Other DNA sequences from this sample encode an identical CDR3 as well. The J gene is TRBJ2-7, the V gene TRBV29-1; 8 positions match TRBD1. Germline CDR1 is SQVTM and CDR2 is ANQGSEA. Losses at the gene ends were 0 bases for V and 0 bases for J; bases not matched to a gene: 1. The CDR3 loop spans 14 amino acids. This CDR3 is CSVEDGQGSYEQYF. DNA of the CDR3: TGCAGCGTTGAAGATGGACAGGGCTCCTACGAGCAGTACTTC.

The gene calls are TRBV4-2 and TRBJ2-7; unclear D gene. The CDR3 runs to 15 residues. V lost 0 bases to trimming and J lost 4 bases, with 13 bases between them. Germline V CDR1 and CDR2: LGHNA, YNFKEQ. In nucleotides, the CDR3 is TGTGCCAGCAGCCAAGACTTTGACTCGTATTACGAGCAGTACTTC. The encoded protein is CASSQDFDSYYEQYF.

This clone was seen more than once but under ten times. The rearrangement uses TRBV5-1 and TRBJ2-7; TRBD1 might be the D (5 bases). The germline V gene has CDR1 SGHRS and CDR2 YFSETQ. The CDR3 length is 15 residues. With 5 bases removed from V and 0 bases from J, the gap between germline ends came to 15 bases. CDR3 DNA: TGCGCCAGCAGTATTGGGGCAGGTAGCTCCTACGAGCAGTACTTC. Translating gives CASSIGAGSSYEQYF.

The rearrangement links TRBV13 to TRBJ2-1, with 13 bases that match TRBD2. V was pared by 5 bases and J by 6 bases, with 4 bases of the junction left unmatched. Germline values: CDR1 PRHDT, CDR2 FYEKMQ (reference sequence). The CDR3 sequence is 15 residues long. This CDR3 is CASSRGLAGINEQFF. The DNA of the CDR3 is TGTGCCAGCAGCCGGGGACTAGCGGGAATCAATGAGCAGTTCTTC. The full variable domain, rest sourced from reference TRBV13 and TRBJ2-1, is AAGVIQSPRHLIKEKRETATLKCYPIPRHDTVYWYQQGPGQDPQFLISFYEKMQSDKGSIPDRFSAQQFSDYHSELNMSSLELGDSALYFCASSRGLAGINEQFFGPGTRLTVL.

This clone came up a few times. The chain has TRBV5-1 and TRBJ2-2; maybe TRBD1 (7 bases). Germline V gene sequence: CDR1 SGHRS, CDR2 YFSETQ. CDR3 size: 15 residues. The V gene lost 2 bases and the J gene lost 5 bases, with 13 bases spanning the gap. The CDR3 region has the DNA TGCGCCAGCAGCTTCAGACAGGGAGGTACCGGGGAGCTGTTTTTT. Its protein product is CASSFRQGGTGELFF.

V and J are TRBV6-6 and TRBJ2-3; a weak D match, TRBD1 (5 bases). The CDR3 sequence is 14 residues long. Trimming cost V 5 bases and J 0 bases, with 9 bases left between them. The germline CDR1 and CDR2 sequences are MNHNY and SVGAGI (reference sequence). CDR3 loop: CASSDRKSTDTQYF. The CDR3 region has the DNA TGTGCCAGCAGTGACAGAAAAAGCACAGATACGCAGTATTTT.

The sample holds a few counts of this clone. This chain connects TRBV7-3 to TRBJ2-2; D is ambiguous. This CDR3 has 16 residues. In germline, CDR1 is SGHTA, CDR2 FQGTGA. V lost 1 base and J 5 bases, leaving 14 bases between the germline ends. The CDR3 spells CASSLIPPVRTGELFF. CDR3 DNA sequence: TGTGCCAGCAGCTTAATCCCCCCAGTCAGGACCGGGGAGCTGTTTTTT.

This clone was seen a single time. This chain connects TRBV30 to TRBJ2-5; D may be TRBD2 (7 bases). V was pared by 3 bases and J by 6 bases, with 11 bases between. Germline CDR1 reads GTSNPN; CDR2 reads SVGIG (reference sequence). This CDR3 is built from 12 residues. CDR3 protein: CAWRGGGKTQYF. The CDR3 region has the DNA TGTGCCTGGAGAGGGGGGGGAAAGACCCAGTACTTC.

This chain uses TRBV28 with TRBJ2-7, with 10 bases identical to TRBD2. This CDR3 has 14 amino acids. Per germline, CDR1 MDHEN and CDR2 SYDVKM. J was trimmed by 3 bases and V by 9 bases; bases with no gene match: 8. The chain's CDR3 is CASNTGTSVYEQYF. The CDR3 DNA is TGTGCCAGTAATACCGGGACTAGCGTCTACGAGCAGTACTTC.

The table lists this clone with a few counts. The genes are TRBV6-5 and TRBJ2-1, with TRBD2 as a possible D gene (5 bases). Deletions cut 2 bases from V and 0 bases from J, with 8 bases between. CDR3 length: 15 residues. Germline V CDR1 and CDR2: MNHEY, SVGAGI. The CDR3 loop reads CASSYGLHSYNEQFF. Written as DNA, the CDR3 is TGTGCCAGCAGTTACGGACTTCACTCCTACAATGAGCAGTTCTTC.

This chain links TRBV28 with TRBJ2-5, with D hard to call. V was pared by 3 bases and J by 10 bases, with 15 bases between. CDR1 and CDR2 (germline): MDHEN, SYDVKM. The CDR3 covers 13 residues. CDR3 region: CASSLGPRLDQYF. The CDR3 DNA reads TGTGCCAGCAGTTTGGGTCCCCGACTGGACCAGTACTTC. Together with reference TRBV28 and TRBJ2-5, the CDR3 gives the full variable domain: DVKVTQSSRYLVKRTGEKVFLECVQDMDHENMFWYRQDPGLGLRLIYFSYDVKMKEKGDIPEGYSVSREKKERFSLILESASTNQTSMYLCASSLGPRLDQYFGPGTRLLVL.

J is TRBJ2-5 and V is TRBV7-9, with D possibly TRBD1 on 6 matching bases. Trimming removed 4 bases from V and 5 bases from J, with 17 bases in between. Germline CDR1 reads SEHNR; CDR2 reads FQNEAQ (reference sequence). The CDR3 has 15 residues. This CDR3 reads CASSSGLGQGETQYF. CDR3 sequence (DNA): TGTGCCAGCAGCTCTGGTCTCGGCCAGGGGGAGACCCAGTACTTC.

This rearrangement joins TRBV7-9 to TRBJ1-1; TRBD1 might be the D (6 bases). The CDR3 has 13 amino acids. Germline values: CDR1 SEHNR, CDR2 FQNEAQ (reference sequence). With 4 bases removed from V and 6 bases from J, the gap between germline ends came to 12 bases. The CDR3 here is CASSSWDIAEAFF. The CDR3, as DNA: TGTGCCAGCAGCTCCTGGGACATCGCTGAAGCTTTCTTT.

This clone was found a few times. V is TRBV18 and J is TRBJ2-7; the D gene is possibly TRBD1 (6 bases). From germline, CDR1 is KGHSH and CDR2 LQKENI. The length of the CDR3 is 14 residues. Trimming removed 2 bases from V and 2 bases from J, with 10 bases in between. The chain's CDR3 is CASSPRQAAYEQYF. In DNA, the CDR3 is TGTGCCAGCTCACCAAGACAGGCCGCCTACGAGCAGTACTTC. The full variable domain, with the rest looked up from reference TRBV18 and TRBJ2-7, is NAGVMQNPRHLVRRRGQEARLRCSPMKGHSHVYWYRQLPEEGLKFMVYLQKENIIDESGMPKERFSAEFPKEGPSILRIQQVVRGDSAAYFCASSPRQAAYEQYFGPGTRLTVT.

V gene TRBV6-1 combines with J gene TRBJ2-6, with 8 bases fitting TRBD1. Per germline, CDR1 MNHNS and CDR2 SASEGT. V dropped 5 bases and J dropped 0; count of bases not matched to a gene: 0. The CDR3 is 15 residues long. The CDR3 loop reads CASSTGGSGANVLTF. The CDR3 DNA follows: TGTGCCAGCAGTACAGGGGGCTCTGGGGCCAACGTCCTGACTTTC.

The chain couples TRBV30 to TRBJ2-5; TRBD2 is a possible D gene (5 bases). The CDR3 is 13 residues long. Germline V gene data show CDR1 as GTSNPN and CDR2 as SVGIG (reference sequence). V was trimmed by 3 bases and J by 11 bases, leaving 19 bases between them. The CDR3, as DNA: TGTGCCTGGAGCGCCGGTTTAGGAGGTGAGCAGTACTTC. Its protein product is CAWSAGLGGEQYF. The full variable domain, its missing parts supplied by reference TRBV30 and TRBJ2-5, is SQTIHQWPATLVQPVGSPLSLECTVEGTSNPNLYWYRQAAGRGLQLLFYSVGIGQISSEVPQNLSASRPQDRQFILSSKKLLLSDSGFYLCAWSAGLGGEQYFGPGTRLLVL.

The J gene is TRBJ1-5, the V gene TRBV29-1; D remains unclear. This CDR3 contains 13 residues. The ends were cut back, 1 base at V and 2 bases at J, with 6 bases in the middle. CDR1 and CDR2 from the germline V gene are SQVTM and ANQGSEA. This CDR3 is CSVEVSGNQPQHF. CDR3 DNA: TGCAGCGTTGAAGTTAGTGGCAATCAGCCCCAGCATTTT.

This clone was seen a few times. The chain links TRBV29-1 to TRBJ2-5; no definite D call. With 4 bases removed from V and 4 bases from J, the gap between germline ends came to 7 bases. The CDR3 is made up of 11 amino acids. Germline values: CDR1 SQVTM, CDR2 ANQGSEA. Here the CDR3 reads CSVALGETQYF. The DNA of the CDR3 is TGCAGCGTTGCCCTAGGAGAGACCCAGTACTTC.

As DNA, the CDR3 is TGTGCCAGCTCACCGAATCAGGGGCTCCAAGAGACCCAGTACTTC. This codes for CASSPNQGLQETQYF. The V and J genes are TRBV18 and TRBJ2-5, with a possible D match to TRBD1 (6 bases). Trimming left V 3 bases short and J 1 base short, with 12 bases between. This CDR3 is 15 amino acids long. The V gene's germline CDR1 is KGHSH and CDR2 LQKENI.

This CDR3 is CASSPQRDLEQYF. CDR3 in DNA: TGCGCCAGCAGCCCCCAGAGGGACTTAGAGCAGTACTTC. This chain uses TRBV4-1 with TRBJ2-7, with TRBD2 as a possible D gene (6 bases). Deletions cut 4 bases from V and 7 bases from J, with 14 bases between. The length of the CDR3 is 13 residues. The germline V gene encodes CDR1 MGHRA and CDR2 YSYEKL.

This CDR3 is CASSLTVLAKNIQYF. CDR3 nucleotides: TGTGCCAGCAGCTTAACCGTACTAGCCAAAAACATTCAGTACTTC. The V call is TRBV7-3, the J call TRBJ2-4; no clear D. Per germline, CDR1 SGHTA and CDR2 FQGTGA. V lost 0 bases and J 0 bases, leaving 6 bases between the germline ends. The CDR3 has 15 amino acids.